This T cell receptor (beta chain) was identified during a study of CD8 T cells in ankylosing spondylitis. For TCR beta, libraries came from quantitative 5'-RACE with molecular barcodes. A single record per CDR3 protein comes from TCRdb applying MiXCR to the 5' RACE reads. The sample contains 230,000 or so distinct CDR3 sequences, under 20% of which appear only once. This clonotype was seen ten or more times. What it recognizes is unknown. Study-level points and caveats: As reported, disease-linked clones showed significant enrichment in matched ankylosing spondylitis synovial fluid. Earlier authors reported some of these motif variants in reactive arthritis synovial fluid and blood.

CDR3 length equals 13 residues. Trimming stripped 6 bases from V and 4 bases from J, with 12 bases between. Material for sequencing was blood, either unsorted or a sorted T cell fraction (not recorded which). The sequence came from a male donor with ankylosing spondylitis or in good health (not recorded which). The rearrangement uses TRBV12-3 or TRBV12-4 and TRBJ1-2, with D possibly being TRBD1 (6 bases). DNA for the CDR3: TGTGCCAGCAGCCTCCGGGACACCTATGGCTACACCTTC. Protein: CASSLRDTYGYTF.